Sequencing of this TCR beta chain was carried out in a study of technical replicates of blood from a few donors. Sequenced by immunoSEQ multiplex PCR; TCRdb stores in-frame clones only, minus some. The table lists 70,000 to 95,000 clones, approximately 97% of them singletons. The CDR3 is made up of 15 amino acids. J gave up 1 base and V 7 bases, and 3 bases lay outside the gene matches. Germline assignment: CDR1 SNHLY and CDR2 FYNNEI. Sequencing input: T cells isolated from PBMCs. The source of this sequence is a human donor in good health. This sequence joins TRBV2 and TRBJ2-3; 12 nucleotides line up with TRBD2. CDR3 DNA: TGTGCCAGCAACCGACTAGCGGGGGGCACAGATACGCAGTATTTT. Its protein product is CASNRLAGGTDTQYF.